The TCR beta chain described here comes from a study of cytomegalovirus exposure and HLA in healthy donors. The repertoire was sequenced with immunoSEQ multiplex PCR; TCRdb's copy has only in-frame clones and lacks some. The data contain some 250,000 clones, nearly 90% of them seen just once; the ten biggest clones take up roughly 0.4%. Trimming took 4 bases from V and 3 from J; bases not matched to a gene: 10. The CDR3 loop spans 16 amino acids. Germline lookup yields CDR1 SNHLY and CDR2 FYNNEI. This receptor was obtained from a woman younger than 35 in good health and CMV-seronegative. Material for sequencing was PBMCs. The chain employs TRBV2 and TRBJ1-2; TRBD1 matches at 8 bases. CDR3 nucleotides: TGTGCCAGCAGTGTGAGGAAACAGGGGGGAGACTATGGCTACACCTTC. It codes for CASSVRKQGGDYGYTF.